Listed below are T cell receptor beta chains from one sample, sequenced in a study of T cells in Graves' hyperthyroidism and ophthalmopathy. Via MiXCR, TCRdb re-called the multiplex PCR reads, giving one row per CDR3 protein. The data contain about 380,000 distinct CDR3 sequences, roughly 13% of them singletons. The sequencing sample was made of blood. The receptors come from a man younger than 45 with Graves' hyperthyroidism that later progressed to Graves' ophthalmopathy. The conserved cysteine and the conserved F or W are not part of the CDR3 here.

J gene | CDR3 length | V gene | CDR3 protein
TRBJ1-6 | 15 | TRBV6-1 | ASSHLQGRDWDSPLH
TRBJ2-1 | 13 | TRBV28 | ASCNSLSSYNEQF
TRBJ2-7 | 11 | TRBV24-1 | ATSSGQRLEQY
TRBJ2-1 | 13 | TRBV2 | ASSFRDRVMNEQF
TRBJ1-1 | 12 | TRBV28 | ASSPRAENTEAF
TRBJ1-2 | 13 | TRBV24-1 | ATSDGQGHNCGYT
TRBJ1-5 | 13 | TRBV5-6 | ASSLDSGTGQPQH
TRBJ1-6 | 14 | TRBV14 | ASSQRQGVQNSPLH
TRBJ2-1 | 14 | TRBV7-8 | ASSQGPGTSYNEQF
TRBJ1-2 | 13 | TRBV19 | ASSITGQDVYGYT